This TCR beta chain stems from a study of cytomegalovirus exposure and HLA in healthy donors. Sequencing used immunoSEQ multiplex PCR; TCRdb keeps in-frame clones, though not all of them. The sample lists under 300,000 clones, 86% seen once, with around 1.2% in the top ten. Germline V CDR1 and CDR2: SQVTM, ANQGSEA. V lost 5 bases and J 3 bases, leaving 14 bases between the germline ends. This CDR3 contains 14 residues. The rearrangement uses TRBV29-1 and TRBJ1-3, with D possibly being TRBD1 (5 bases). Input material: PBMCs. The sequence came from a woman in her twenties or thirties in good health and CMV-seropositive. CDR3 protein: CSVTPSGGGNTIYF. The CDR3 DNA is TGCAGCGTTACCCCTAGCGGGGGTGGAAACACCATATATTTT.